The entry below describes one TCR beta chain. Drawing of peripheral blood yielded about 9.7 milliliters from each donor. With a J-beta primer mix and a sample-barcoded 5' primer, a second PCR ran about 6 to 11 cycles. MiXCR was run by TCRdb on the 5' RACE reads, yielding one entry per CDR3 protein. The sample includes about 1.5 million distinct CDR3 sequences, about 45% of them seen just once. This sample was taken from a study of blood T cells in healthy people across ages. Study background: About one barcoded beta molecule per two T cells was captured by template switching.

Trimming shortened V by 1 base and J by 1 base, and 6 bases separated the two germline ends. CDR3 size: 14 residues. Germline V gene sequence: CDR1 LGHNA, CDR2 YSLEER. The chain couples TRBV4-3 to TRBJ2-3, with D unresolved. The receptor was isolated from a woman between 18 and 29 years old in good health. Sequencing was carried out using blood. CDR3 nucleotide sequence: TGCGCCAGCAGCCAAGGGTCGGGCACAGATACGCAGTATTTT. Translated, it gives CASSQGSGTDTQYF.